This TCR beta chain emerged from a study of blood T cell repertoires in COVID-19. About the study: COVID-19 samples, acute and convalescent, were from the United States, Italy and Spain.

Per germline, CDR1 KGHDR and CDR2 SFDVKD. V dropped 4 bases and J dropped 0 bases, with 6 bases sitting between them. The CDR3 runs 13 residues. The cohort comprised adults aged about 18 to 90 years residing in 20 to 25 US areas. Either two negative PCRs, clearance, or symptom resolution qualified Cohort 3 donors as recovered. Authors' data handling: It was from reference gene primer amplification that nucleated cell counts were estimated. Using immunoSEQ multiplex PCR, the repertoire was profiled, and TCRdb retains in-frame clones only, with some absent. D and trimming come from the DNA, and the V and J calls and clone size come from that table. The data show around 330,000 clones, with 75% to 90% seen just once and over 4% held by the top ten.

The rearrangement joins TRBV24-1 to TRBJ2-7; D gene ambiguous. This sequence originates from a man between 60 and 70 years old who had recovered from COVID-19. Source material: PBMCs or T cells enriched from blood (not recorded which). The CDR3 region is CATSDFSSYEQYF. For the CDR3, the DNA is TGTGCCACCAGTGACTTTAGCTCCTACGAGCAGTACTTC.